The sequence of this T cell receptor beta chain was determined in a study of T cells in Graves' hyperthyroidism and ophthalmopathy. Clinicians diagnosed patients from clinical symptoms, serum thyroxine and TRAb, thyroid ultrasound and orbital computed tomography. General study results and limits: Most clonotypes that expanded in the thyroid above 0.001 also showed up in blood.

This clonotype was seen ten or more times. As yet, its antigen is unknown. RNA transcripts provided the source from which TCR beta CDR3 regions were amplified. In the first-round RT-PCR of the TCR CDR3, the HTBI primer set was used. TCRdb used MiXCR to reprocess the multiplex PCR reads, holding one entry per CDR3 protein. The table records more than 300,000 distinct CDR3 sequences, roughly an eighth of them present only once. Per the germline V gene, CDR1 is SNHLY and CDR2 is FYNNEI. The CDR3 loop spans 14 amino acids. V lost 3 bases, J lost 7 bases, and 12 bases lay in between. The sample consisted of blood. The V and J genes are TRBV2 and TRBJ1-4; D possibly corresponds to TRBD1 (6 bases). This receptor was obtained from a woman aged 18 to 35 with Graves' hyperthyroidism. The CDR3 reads CASSEFQGGEKLFF. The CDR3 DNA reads TGTGCCAGCAGTGAGTTCCAAGGGGGTGAAAAACTGTTTTTT. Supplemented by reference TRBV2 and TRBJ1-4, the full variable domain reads EPEVTQTPSHQVTQMGQEVILRCVPISNHLYFYWYRQILGQKVEFLVSFYNNEISEKSEIFDDQFSVERPDGSNFTLKIRSTKLEDSAMYFCASSEFQGGEKLFFGSGTQLSVL.